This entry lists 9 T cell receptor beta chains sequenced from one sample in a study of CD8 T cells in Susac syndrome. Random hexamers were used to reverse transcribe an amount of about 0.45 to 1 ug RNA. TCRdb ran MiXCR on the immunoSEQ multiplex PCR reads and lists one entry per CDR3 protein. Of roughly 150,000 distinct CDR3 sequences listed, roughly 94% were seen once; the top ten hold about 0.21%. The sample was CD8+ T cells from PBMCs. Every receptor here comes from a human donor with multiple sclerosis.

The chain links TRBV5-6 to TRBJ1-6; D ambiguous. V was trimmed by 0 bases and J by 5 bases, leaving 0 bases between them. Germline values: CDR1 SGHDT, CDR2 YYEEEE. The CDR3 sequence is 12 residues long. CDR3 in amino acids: CASSLDNSPLHF. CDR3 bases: TGTGCCAGCAGCTTGGATAATTCACCCCTCCACTTT.

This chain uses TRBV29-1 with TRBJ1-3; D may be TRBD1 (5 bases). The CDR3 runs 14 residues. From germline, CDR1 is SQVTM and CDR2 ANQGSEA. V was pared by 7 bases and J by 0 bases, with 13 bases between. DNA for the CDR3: TGCAGCGCCCGCGGGGCTAGCTCTGGAAACACCATATATTTT. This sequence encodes CSARGASSGNTIYF.

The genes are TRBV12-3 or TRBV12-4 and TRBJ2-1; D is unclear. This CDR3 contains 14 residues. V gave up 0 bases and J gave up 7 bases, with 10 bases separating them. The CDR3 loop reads CASSLAVGFNEQFF. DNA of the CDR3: TGTGCCAGCAGTTTAGCGGTTGGGTTTAATGAGCAGTTCTTC.

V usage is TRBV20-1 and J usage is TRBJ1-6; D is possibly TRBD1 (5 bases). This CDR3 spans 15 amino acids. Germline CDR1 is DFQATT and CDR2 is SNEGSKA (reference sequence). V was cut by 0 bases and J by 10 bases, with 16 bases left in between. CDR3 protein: CSARDSGLRGSPLHF. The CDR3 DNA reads TGCAGTGCTAGAGATTCAGGCCTGAGGGGATCACCCCTCCACTTT.

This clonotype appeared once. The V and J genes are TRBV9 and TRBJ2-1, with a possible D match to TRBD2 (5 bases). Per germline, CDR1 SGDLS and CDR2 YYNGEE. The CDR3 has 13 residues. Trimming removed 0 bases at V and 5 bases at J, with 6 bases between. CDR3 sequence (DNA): TGTGCCAGCAGCGTAGAGGGAGACAATGAGCAGTTCTTC. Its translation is CASSVEGDNEQFF.

CDR3 nucleotides: TGTGCCTGGAGCCCCAGTGAGCACTTAGATACGCAGTATTTT. This sequence encodes CAWSPSEHLDTQYF. This chain uses TRBV30 with TRBJ2-3; no reliable D call. The germline gives CDR1 GTSNPN, CDR2 SVGIG (reference sequence). The CDR3 totals 14 residues. V was cut by 3 bases and J by 5 bases, with 15 bases left in between.

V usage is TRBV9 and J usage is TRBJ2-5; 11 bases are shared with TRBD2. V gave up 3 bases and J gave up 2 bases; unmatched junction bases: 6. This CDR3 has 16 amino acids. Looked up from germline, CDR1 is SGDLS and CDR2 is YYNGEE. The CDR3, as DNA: TGTGCCAGCAGCGCAGGAAGACTAGCGGGACAAGAGACCCAGTACTTC. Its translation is CASSAGRLAGQETQYF.

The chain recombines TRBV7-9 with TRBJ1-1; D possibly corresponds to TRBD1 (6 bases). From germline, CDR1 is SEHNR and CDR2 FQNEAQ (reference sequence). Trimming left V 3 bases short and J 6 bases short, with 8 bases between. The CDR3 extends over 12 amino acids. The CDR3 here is CASSFGQSEAFF. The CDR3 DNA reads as TGTGCCAGCAGCTTCGGACAGTCTGAAGCTTTCTTT.

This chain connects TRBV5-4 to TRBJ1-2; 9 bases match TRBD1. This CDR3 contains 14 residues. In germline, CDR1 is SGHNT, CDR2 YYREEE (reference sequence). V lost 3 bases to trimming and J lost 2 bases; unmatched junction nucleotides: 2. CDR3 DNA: TGTGCCAGCAGCTGGGGACAGGGAAACTATGGCTACACCTTC. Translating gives CASSWGQGNYGYTF.